These 24 T cell receptor beta chains were sequenced from one sample in a study of T cell repertoires in cytomegalovirus infection (dated by TCRdb to between 2019 and 2020). The data were produced on an Illumina HiSeq 1500. TCRdb reworked the public reads: Q25 trimming with fastp, MiXCR clone assembly, productive beta chains retained. All rows with the same CDR3 protein become a single entry with the most common DNA and genes. For this sample the table gives approximately 150,000 distinct CDR3 sequences, of which more than 15% were detected only once. About 19% of the sample comes from the top ten. Sequencing was carried out using CD8+ T cells from PBMCs. These receptor sequences come from a human donor in good health (CMV status not recorded). Some clones in this sample may be carry-over from other donors' samples.

CDR3: CASTQGREAFF. The CDR3 region has the DNA TGTGCCAGCACCCAGGGGCGGGAAGCTTTCTTT. This chain uses TRBV25-1 with TRBJ1-1; maybe TRBD1 (6 bases). V was shortened by 7 bases and J by 8 bases, with 11 bases between the two germline ends. The CDR3 is 11 residues long. CDR1 and CDR2 (germline): MGHDK, SYGVNS. The full variable domain, its missing parts supplied by reference TRBV25-1 and TRBJ1-1, is EADIYQTPRYLVIGTGKKITLECSQTMGHDKMYWYQQDPGMELHLIHYSYGVNSTEKGDLSSESTVSRIRTEHFPLTLESARPSHTSQYLCASTQGREAFFGQGTRLTVV.

The gene calls are TRBV7-2 and TRBJ2-7, with D perhaps TRBD1 or TRBD2 (5 bases each). CDR3 length: 14 residues. Trimming shortened V by 1 base and J by 2 bases, and 9 bases separated the two germline ends. Germline loops: CDR1 SGHTA, CDR2 FQGNSA. The DNA for the CDR3 is TGTGCCAGCAGCTTAGTAGAGGGGACCTACGAGCAGTACTTC. Translation gives CASSLVEGTYEQYF.

This clonotype was recorded a few times. The chain couples TRBV11-2 to TRBJ2-1; 10 nucleotides match TRBD2. The germline gives CDR1 SGHAT, CDR2 FQNNGV. This CDR3 region has 15 residues. Trimming at V came to 5 bases and at J to 9 bases, leaving 10 bases not matched to a gene. CDR3 sequence (DNA): TGTGCCAGCAGCCTTGAGAGCGGGAGGGCCCCTGAGCAGTTCTTC. It is translated as CASSLESGRAPEQFF.

The chain employs TRBV5-1 and TRBJ2-1, with TRBD1 matching 9 bases. V was pared by 4 bases and J by 6 bases, with 8 bases of the junction left unmatched. The CDR3 runs to 15 residues. Germline values: CDR1 SGHRS, CDR2 YFSETQ. The CDR3, as DNA: TGCGCCAGCAGCGAACGGACAGGGGCGGTCAATGAGCAGTTCTTC. This encodes CASSERTGAVNEQFF.

A few counts support this clonotype. This chain uses TRBV7-6 with TRBJ2-7; 10 bases match TRBD1. The CDR3 extends over 14 amino acids. The V and J ends lost 2 bases and 6 bases, in that order; junction bases with no gene match: 4. CDR1 SGHVS and CDR2 FNYEAQ come from the germline V gene. CDR3 sequence (DNA): TGTGCCAGCAGCTTAAGACAGGGGGCTGGCGAGCAGTACTTC. This sequence encodes CASSLRQGAGEQYF.

V is TRBV12-3 or TRBV12-4 and J is TRBJ2-7; D perhaps matches TRBD2 (7 bases). V shed 4 bases and J shed 6 bases, with 10 bases lying between them. The CDR3 totals 12 residues. The CDR3 reads CASSYGGLEQYF. CDR3 DNA sequence: TGTGCCAGCAGTTACGGGGGGCTCGAGCAGTACTTC.

The gene calls are TRBV24-1 and TRBJ2-1; tentatively, D is TRBD1 or TRBD2 (5 bases each). CDR3 length: 14 amino acids. CDR1 KGHDR and CDR2 SFDVKD come from the germline V gene. The V and J ends lost 0 bases and 7 bases respectively, with 9 bases between them. CDR3 bases: TGTGCCACCAGTGATTTGAGGTGGGGGAATGAGCAGTTCTTC. Translated: CATSDLRWGNEQFF.

The CDR3 nucleotides are TGTGCCAGCAGAGCCAGGGACAGGAACACCTACGAGCAGTACTTC. This encodes CASRARDRNTYEQYF. The rearrangement joins TRBV6-2 or TRBV6-3 to TRBJ2-7; 8 bases are shared with TRBD1. The CDR3 runs 15 residues. In germline, CDR1 is MNHEY, CDR2 SVGEGT. J gave up 2 bases and V 6 bases, and 9 bases lay outside the gene matches.

In this sample, this clonotype turned up many times. This chain joins TRBV7-8 and TRBJ1-5, with no clear D. Germline V gene data show CDR1 as SGHVS and CDR2 as FQNEAQ. The CDR3 extends over 15 amino acids. V was pared by 6 bases and J by 3 bases, with 15 bases between. The CDR3, as DNA: TGTGCCAGCAGACAATCTGTGACTTCCAATCAGCCCCAGCATTTT. The encoded protein is CASRQSVTSNQPQHF.

This chain joins TRBV28 and TRBJ2-7; D perhaps matches TRBD1 (6 bases). The CDR3 length is 15 residues. From germline, CDR1 is MDHEN and CDR2 SYDVKM. The V end lost 3 bases, the J end lost 2 bases, and 14 bases lay between the germline ends. The DNA for the CDR3 is TGTGCCAGCAGTTTTAGGGGGATCGGAACCTACGAGCAGTACTTC. Its protein product is CASSFRGIGTYEQYF.

The chain links TRBV29-1 to TRBJ2-3, with D unclear. Looked up from germline, CDR1 is SQVTM and CDR2 is ANQGSEA. Trimming cost V 3 bases and J 0 bases, with 4 bases left between them. This CDR3 contains 12 residues. CDR3 coding DNA: TGCAGCGTTGACAGTAGCACAGATACGCAGTATTTT. Its translation: CSVDSSTDTQYF.

The gene calls are TRBV7-9 and TRBJ2-5; D gene unclear. The CDR3 contains 16 residues. Germline CDR1 is SEHNR and CDR2 is FQNEAQ (reference sequence). Trimming took off 4 bases at V and 0 bases at J, with 15 bases between the two ends. The CDR3, as DNA: TGTGCCAGCAGCTCACCCGGGTGGCCCTACCAAGAGACCCAGTACTTC. Translating it yields CASSSPGWPYQETQYF.

J is TRBJ2-1 and V is TRBV13, with TRBD2 identical over 7 bases. J was trimmed by 9 bases and V by 5 bases; bases with no gene match: 10. Germline V lookup: CDR1 PRHDT, CDR2 FYEKMQ (reference sequence). The CDR3 consists of 14 residues. The CDR3 nucleotides are TGTGCCAGCAGCCTTGAAAAGCGGGGAAGTGAGCAGTTCTTC. Its protein is CASSLEKRGSEQFF.

The V gene is TRBV7-9, the J gene TRBJ1-1; a weak D match, TRBD1 (5 bases). Trimming left V 4 bases short and J 4 bases short, with 19 bases between. The CDR3 is 16 amino acids. Germline CDR1 SEHNR, CDR2 FQNEAQ (reference sequence). CDR3 in DNA: TGTGCCAGCAGCTGGACCGGGACTTCGCTACCCACTGAAGCTTTCTTT. Translation: CASSWTGTSLPTEAFF.

CDR3 protein: CASYAGHGYTF. CDR3 sequence (DNA): TGTGCCAGCTACGCCGGGCATGGCTACACCTTC. This rearrangement joins TRBV28 to TRBJ1-2, with D uncertain. This CDR3 contains 11 residues. Looked up from germline, CDR1 is MDHEN and CDR2 is SYDVKM. Trimming removed 8 bases from V and 6 bases from J, with 10 bases in between.

The chain recombines TRBV7-2 with TRBJ1-3; D is unclear. Germline V gene sequence: CDR1 SGHTA, CDR2 FQGNSA. V was trimmed by 3 bases and J by 4 bases, leaving 10 bases between them. The CDR3 is 14 amino acids. The CDR3 here is CASSFSPGGNTIYF. CDR3 DNA: TGTGCCAGCAGCTTCAGCCCAGGAGGAAACACCATATATTTT.

This clonotype was counted a few times. The chain uses TRBV7-8 and TRBJ2-5, with D possibly being TRBD1 (5 bases). V lost 5 bases, J lost 1 base, and 17 bases lay in between. The length of the CDR3 is 16 residues. CDR1 is SGHVS and CDR2 is FQNEAQ in the germline V gene. This chain's CDR3 is CASSAPLGLLQETQYF. CDR3 nucleotides: TGTGCCAGCAGCGCCCCTTTGGGGCTCCTCCAAGAGACCCAGTACTTC.

The chain combines TRBV14 with TRBJ2-7, with TRBD2 identical over 10 bases. Germline values: CDR1 SGHDN, CDR2 FVKESK. There are 14 residues in the CDR3. V shed 4 bases and J 4 bases; nucleotides not matched to a gene: 4. The CDR3 region is CASSLASGRYEQYF. CDR3 DNA: TGTGCCAGCAGCCTAGCTAGCGGGAGATACGAGCAGTACTTC.

This clonotype was seen a few times. The chain recombines TRBV4-3 with TRBJ2-7; weak D call: TRBD2 (6 bases). V dropped 0 bases and J dropped 0 bases, with 18 bases sitting between them. CDR1 and CDR2 from the germline V gene are LGHNA and YSLEER. The CDR3 has 18 amino acids. Written as DNA, the CDR3 is TGCGCCAGCAGCCAAGATGGGGCCGGGGACTCAAGCTCCTACGAGCAGTACTTC. Encoded protein: CASSQDGAGDSSSYEQYF.

This sequence joins TRBV6-2 or TRBV6-3 and TRBJ1-2, with D possibly being TRBD1 (5 bases). This CDR3 region has 16 residues. V dropped 10 bases and J dropped 5 bases, with 26 bases sitting between them. Germline CDR1 reads MNHEY; CDR2 reads SVGEGT. CDR3 nucleotide sequence: TGTGCCACCGAGCCCGGACCGGGCAGGGATAATTATGGCTACACCTTC. This encodes CATEPGPGRDNYGYTF.

The V call is TRBV7-6, the J call TRBJ2-7, with D perhaps TRBD2 (6 bases). Trimming removed 11 bases from V and 0 bases from J, with 11 bases in between. In germline, CDR1 is SGHVS, CDR2 FNYEAQ. This CDR3 spans 12 amino acids. The CDR3 loop reads CASARGSYEQYF. The DNA for the CDR3 is TGTGCCTCGGCGCGGGGCTCCTACGAGCAGTACTTC.

This clonotype has a handful of counts. This chain links TRBV7-8 with TRBJ2-2; D ambiguous. Trimming cost V 4 bases and J 0 bases, with 6 bases left between them. The CDR3 is made up of 14 amino acids. Germline V lookup: CDR1 SGHVS, CDR2 FQNEAQ. Here the CDR3 reads CASSYNPNTGELFF. The CDR3 nucleotides read TGTGCCAGCAGCTATAACCCGAACACCGGGGAGCTGTTTTTT. The whole variable domain, remainder taken from reference TRBV7-8 and TRBJ2-2, is GAGVSQSPRYKVAKRGQDVALRCDPISGHVSLFWYQQALGQGPEFLTYFQNEAQLDKSGLPSDRFFAERPEGSVSTLKIQRTQQEDSAVYLCASSYNPNTGELFFGEGSRLTVL.

This clonotype was counted many times. The genes are TRBV6-2 or TRBV6-3 and TRBJ2-1, with D tentatively TRBD2 (6 bases). Per germline, CDR1 MNHEY and CDR2 SVGEGT. The CDR3 loop spans 14 amino acids. The V end lost 8 bases, the J end lost 4 bases, and 15 bases lay between the germline ends. The CDR3 DNA sequence: TGTGCCAGCGGGGACTTTGGGGCTTACAATGAGCAGTTCTTC. This gives the protein CASGDFGAYNEQFF.

The table lists this clonotype with a count of one. The chain combines TRBV7-3 with TRBJ1-1; 9 positions match TRBD1. This CDR3 region has 13 residues. Looked up from germline, CDR1 is SGHTA and CDR2 is FQGTGA. V lost 7 bases to trimming and J lost 5 bases; unmatched junction nucleotides: 5. CDR3 residues: CASTLDRGTEAFF. The CDR3 bases are TGTGCCAGCACCCTGGACAGGGGAACTGAAGCTTTCTTT.